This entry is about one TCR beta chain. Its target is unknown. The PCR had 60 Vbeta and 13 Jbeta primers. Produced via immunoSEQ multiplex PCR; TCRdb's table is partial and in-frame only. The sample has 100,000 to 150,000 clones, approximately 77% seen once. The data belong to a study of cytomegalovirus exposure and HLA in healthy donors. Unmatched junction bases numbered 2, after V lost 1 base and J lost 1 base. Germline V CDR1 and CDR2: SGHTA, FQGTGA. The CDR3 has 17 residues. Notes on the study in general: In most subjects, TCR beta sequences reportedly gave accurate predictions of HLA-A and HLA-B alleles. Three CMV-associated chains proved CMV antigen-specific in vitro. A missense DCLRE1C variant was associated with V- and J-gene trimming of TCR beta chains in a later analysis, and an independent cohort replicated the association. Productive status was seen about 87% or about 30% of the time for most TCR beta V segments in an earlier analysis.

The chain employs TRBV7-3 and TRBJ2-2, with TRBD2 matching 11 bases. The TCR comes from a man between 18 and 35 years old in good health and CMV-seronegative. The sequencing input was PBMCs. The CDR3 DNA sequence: TGTGCCAGCAGCTTAAACCTAGCGGGGGGGAACACCGGGGAGCTGTTTTTT. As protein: CASSLNLAGGNTGELFF.